This T cell receptor (beta chain) was captured by sequencing in a study of technical replicates of blood from several donors. Assay used: immunoSEQ multiplex PCR; TCRdb lists only in-frame clones, some missing. Among tens of thousands of clones listed, just over 95% were seen once. The CDR3 is 19 amino acids. Germline values: CDR1 SQVTM, CDR2 ANQGSEA. The ends were cut back, 1 base at V and 10 bases at J, with 34 bases in the middle. The material sequenced was T cells isolated from PBMCs. This receptor was obtained from a human donor in good health. This rearrangement joins TRBV29-1 to TRBJ1-1, with a weak D call TRBD1 (5 bases). CDR3 coding DNA: TGCAGCGTTGAAGGTTTTAGGCCATCGATAGGAGACCCCCGGAGGGGAGCTTTCTTT. It yields the protein CSVEGFRPSIGDPRRGAFF.